The table lists the clone carrying this T cell receptor (beta chain) with many counts. The antigen is undetermined. This CDR3 is built from 20 residues. J was trimmed by 1 base and V by 5 bases; bases with no gene match: 16. Germline-derived CDR1 and CDR2 are SGHKS and YYEKEE (reference sequence). This record belongs to a study of breast tumors, draining lymph nodes, adjacent tissues. Study findings and constraints: Most tumor T cells seemingly derive from lymph node, then expand in tumor. Luminal-like breast cancer showed significantly higher tumor–nontumor repertoire similarity than basal-like. The lymph node origin of tumor T cells was framed as consistent with a hypothesis, not demonstrated. Compared with lymph nodes, tumors were less diverse; compared with nontumor tissue, more.

Breast cancer patients provided tissue from their axillary draining lymph nodes. TCRdb reanalysed the multiplex PCR reads using MiXCR and keeps one entry per CDR3 protein. The top ten clones hold about 6% of a sample with more than 80,000 distinct CDR3 sequences, around 30% of them seen once. The clonotype originates from a female donor with breast cancer. Some clones in this sample may be carry-over from other donors' samples. The chain uses TRBV5-5 and TRBJ2-1; 12 nucleotides match TRBD2. Specimen: axillary lymph node tissue. The CDR3 spells CASRELRPSGGVLSYNEQFF. The DNA for the CDR3 is TGTGCCAGCAGGGAATTGCGCCCTAGCGGGGGGGTTCTATCCTACAATGAGCAGTTCTTC.